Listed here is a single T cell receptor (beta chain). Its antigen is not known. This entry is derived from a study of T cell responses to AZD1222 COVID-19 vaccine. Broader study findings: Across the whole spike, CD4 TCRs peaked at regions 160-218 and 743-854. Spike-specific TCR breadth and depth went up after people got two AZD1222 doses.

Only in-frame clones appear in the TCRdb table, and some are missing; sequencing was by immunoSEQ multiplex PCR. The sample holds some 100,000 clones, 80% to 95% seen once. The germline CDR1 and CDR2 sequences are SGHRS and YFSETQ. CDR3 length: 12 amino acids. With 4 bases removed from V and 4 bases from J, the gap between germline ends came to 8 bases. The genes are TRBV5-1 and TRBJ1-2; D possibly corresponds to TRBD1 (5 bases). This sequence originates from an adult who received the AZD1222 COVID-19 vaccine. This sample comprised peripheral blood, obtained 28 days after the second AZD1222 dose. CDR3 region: CASSKGSYGYTF. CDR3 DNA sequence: TGCGCCAGCAGCAAGGGGTCCTATGGCTACACCTTC.